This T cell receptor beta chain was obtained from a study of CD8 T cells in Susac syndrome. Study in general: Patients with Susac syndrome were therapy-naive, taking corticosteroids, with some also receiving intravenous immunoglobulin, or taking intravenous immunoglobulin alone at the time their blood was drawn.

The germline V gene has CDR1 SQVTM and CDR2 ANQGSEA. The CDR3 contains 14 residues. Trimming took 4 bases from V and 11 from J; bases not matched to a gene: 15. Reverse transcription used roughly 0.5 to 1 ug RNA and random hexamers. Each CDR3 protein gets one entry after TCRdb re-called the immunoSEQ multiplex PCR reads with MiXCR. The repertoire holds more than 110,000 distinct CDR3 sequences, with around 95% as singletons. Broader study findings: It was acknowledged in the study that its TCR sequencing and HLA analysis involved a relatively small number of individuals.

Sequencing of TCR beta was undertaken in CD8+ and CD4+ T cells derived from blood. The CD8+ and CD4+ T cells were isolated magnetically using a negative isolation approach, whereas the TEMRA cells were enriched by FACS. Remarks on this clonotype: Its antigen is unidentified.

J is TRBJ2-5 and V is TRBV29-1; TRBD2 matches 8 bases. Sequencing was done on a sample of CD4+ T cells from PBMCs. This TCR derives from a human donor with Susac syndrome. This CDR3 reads CSVGGSWVAGLQYF. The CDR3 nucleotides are TGCAGCGTTGGCGGATCGTGGGTAGCGGGATTACAGTACTTC.